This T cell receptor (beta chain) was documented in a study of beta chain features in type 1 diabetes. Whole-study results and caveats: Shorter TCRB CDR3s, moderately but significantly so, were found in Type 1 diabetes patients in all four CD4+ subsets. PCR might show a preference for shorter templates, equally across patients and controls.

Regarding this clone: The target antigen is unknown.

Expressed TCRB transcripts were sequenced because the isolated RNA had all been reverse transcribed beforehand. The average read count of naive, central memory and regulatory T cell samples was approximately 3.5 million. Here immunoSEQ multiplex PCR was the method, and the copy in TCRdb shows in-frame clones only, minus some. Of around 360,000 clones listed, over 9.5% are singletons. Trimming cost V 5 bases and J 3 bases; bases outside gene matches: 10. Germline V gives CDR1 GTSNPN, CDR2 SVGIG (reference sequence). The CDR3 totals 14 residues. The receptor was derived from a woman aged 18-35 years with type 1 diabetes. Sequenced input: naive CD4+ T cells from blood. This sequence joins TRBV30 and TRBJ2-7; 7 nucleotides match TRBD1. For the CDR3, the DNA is TGTGCCTGGGGAACAGGGGTCCTCTACTACGAGCAGTACTTC. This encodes CAWGTGVLYYEQYF.